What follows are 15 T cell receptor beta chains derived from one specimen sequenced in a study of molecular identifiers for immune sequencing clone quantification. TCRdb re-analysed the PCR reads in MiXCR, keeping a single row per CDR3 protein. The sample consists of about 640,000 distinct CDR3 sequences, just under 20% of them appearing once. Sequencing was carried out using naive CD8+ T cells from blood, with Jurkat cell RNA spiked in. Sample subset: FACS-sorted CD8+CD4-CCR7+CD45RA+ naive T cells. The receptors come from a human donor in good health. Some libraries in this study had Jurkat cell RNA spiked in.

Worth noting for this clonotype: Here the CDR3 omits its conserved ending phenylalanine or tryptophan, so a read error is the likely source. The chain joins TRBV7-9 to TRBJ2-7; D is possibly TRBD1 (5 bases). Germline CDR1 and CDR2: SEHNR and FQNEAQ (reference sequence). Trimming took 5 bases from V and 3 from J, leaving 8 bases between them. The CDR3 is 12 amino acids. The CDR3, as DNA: TGTGCCAGCAGCCAGGGCGACTACGAGCAGTACCTC. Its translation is CASSQGDYEQYL.

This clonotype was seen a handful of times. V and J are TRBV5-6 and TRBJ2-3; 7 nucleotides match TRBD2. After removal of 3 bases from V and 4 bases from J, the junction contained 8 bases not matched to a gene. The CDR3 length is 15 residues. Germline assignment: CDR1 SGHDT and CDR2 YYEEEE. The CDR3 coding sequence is TGTGCCAGCAGCTGGGGGGGAGGGTCTGCAGATACGCAGTATTTT. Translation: CASSWGGGSADTQYF.

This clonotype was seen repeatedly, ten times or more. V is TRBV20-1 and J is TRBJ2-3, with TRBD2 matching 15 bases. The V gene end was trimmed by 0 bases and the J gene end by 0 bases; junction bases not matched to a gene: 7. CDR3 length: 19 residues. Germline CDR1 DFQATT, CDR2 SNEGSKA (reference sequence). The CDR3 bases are TGCAGTGCTAGAGAGGGACTAGCGGGAGGCCGGCCGAGCACAGATACGCAGTATTTT. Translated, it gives CSAREGLAGGRPSTDTQYF.

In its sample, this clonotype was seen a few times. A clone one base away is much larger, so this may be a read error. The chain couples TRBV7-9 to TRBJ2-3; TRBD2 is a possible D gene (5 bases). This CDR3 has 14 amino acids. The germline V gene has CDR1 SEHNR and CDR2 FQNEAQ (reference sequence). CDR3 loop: CACSRGLSTDTQYF. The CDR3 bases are TGTGCCTGCAGCCGAGGACTGAGCACAGATACGCAGTATTTT.

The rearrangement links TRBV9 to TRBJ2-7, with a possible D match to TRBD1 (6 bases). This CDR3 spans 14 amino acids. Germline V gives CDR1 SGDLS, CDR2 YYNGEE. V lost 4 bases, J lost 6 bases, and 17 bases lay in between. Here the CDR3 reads CASSLRDTGLEQYF. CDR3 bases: TGTGCCAGCAGCCTCCGGGACACCGGCCTCGAGCAGTACTTC.

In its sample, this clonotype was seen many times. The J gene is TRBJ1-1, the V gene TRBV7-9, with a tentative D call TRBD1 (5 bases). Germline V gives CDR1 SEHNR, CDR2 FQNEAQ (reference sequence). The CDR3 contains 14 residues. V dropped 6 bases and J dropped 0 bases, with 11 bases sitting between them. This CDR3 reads CASRIQGLNTEAFF. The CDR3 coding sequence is TGTGCCAGCAGAATCCAGGGATTGAACACTGAAGCTTTCTTT.

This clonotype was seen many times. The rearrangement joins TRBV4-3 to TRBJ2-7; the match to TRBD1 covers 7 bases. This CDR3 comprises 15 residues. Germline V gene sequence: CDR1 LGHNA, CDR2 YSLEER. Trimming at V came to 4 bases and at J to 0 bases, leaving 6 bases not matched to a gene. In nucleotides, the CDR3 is TGCGCCAGCAGCCCAAATACAGGGGTCTCCTACGAGCAGTACTTC. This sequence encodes CASSPNTGVSYEQYF.

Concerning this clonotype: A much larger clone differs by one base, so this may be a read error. CDR3 loop: CASGQESPGTTNYGYTF. The CDR3 nucleotides are TGCGCCAGCGGCCAAGAAAGTCCCGGGACAACTAACTATGGCTACACCTTC. V gene TRBV4-3 combines with J gene TRBJ1-2; D perhaps matches TRBD1 (6 bases). Germline CDR1 is LGHNA and CDR2 is YSLEER. The CDR3 has 17 amino acids.

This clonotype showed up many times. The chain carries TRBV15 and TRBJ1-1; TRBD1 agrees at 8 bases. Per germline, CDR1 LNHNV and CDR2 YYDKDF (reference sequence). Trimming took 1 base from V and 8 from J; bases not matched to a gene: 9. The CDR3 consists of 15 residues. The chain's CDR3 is CATSRVDRGLEEAFF. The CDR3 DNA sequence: TGTGCCACCAGCAGAGTAGACAGGGGTCTTGAAGAAGCTTTCTTT.

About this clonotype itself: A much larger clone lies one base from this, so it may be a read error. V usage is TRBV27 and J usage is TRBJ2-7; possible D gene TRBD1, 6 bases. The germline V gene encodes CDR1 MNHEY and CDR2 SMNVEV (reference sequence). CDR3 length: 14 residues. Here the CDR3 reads CASSHIAGAYKQYF. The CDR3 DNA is TGTGCCAGCAGCCATATCGCAGGGGCCTACAAGCAGTACTTC.

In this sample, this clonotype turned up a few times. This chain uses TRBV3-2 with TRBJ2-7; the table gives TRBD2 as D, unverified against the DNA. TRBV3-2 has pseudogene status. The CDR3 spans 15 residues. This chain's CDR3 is CASSHQTEGGYEQYF. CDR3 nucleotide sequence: TGTGCCAGCAGCCATCAGACCGAGGGAGGATACGAGCAGTACTTC.

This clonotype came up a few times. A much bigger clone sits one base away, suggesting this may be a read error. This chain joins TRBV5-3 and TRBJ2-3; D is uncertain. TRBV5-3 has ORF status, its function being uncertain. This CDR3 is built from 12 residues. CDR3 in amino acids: CASSYRTDTRYF. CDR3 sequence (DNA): TGTGCCAGCAGCTACAGAACAGATACGCGGTATTTT.

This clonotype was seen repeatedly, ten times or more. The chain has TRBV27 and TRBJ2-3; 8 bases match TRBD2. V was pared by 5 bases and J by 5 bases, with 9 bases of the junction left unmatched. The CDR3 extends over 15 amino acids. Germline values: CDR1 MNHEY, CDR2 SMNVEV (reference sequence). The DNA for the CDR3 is TGTGCCAGCAGTCTTATAGCGGGACCCGGAGATACGCAGTATTTT. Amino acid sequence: CASSLIAGPGDTQYF.

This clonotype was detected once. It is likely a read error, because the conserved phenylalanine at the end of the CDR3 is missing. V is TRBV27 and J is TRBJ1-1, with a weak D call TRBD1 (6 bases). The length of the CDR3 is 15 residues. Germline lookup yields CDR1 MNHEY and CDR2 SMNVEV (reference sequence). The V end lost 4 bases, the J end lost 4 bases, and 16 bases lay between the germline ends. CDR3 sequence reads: CASSWARGGGTEAFS. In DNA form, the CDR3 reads TGTGCCAGCAGTTGGGCCAGGGGAGGGGGCACTGAAGCTTTCTCT.

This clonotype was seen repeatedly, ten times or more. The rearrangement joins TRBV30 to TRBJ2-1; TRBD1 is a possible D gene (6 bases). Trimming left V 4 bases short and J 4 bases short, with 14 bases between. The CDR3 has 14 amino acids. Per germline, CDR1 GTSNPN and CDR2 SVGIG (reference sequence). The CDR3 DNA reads TGTGCCTGGACGTTTGGACAGTGGTACAATGAGCAGTTCTTC. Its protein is CAWTFGQWYNEQFF.